These 32 T cell receptor beta chains share one sample of origin, sequenced in a study of cytomegalovirus exposure and HLA in healthy donors listed by TCRdb under 2017. Libraries were built with the immunoSEQ multiplex PCR assay. For the multiplex PCR, a mixture combining 60 forward primers for TCR Vbeta segments and 13 reverse primers for TCR Jbeta segments was used. TCRdb took over this immuneACCESS table, retaining in-frame rearrangements with V and J assigned. Such tables are incomplete; in checked studies, under half of the missing clones stem from an unresolved V gene, and the remainder is unexplained. The sample table lists roughly 120,000 clones, 9% to 10% of them with a count of one. Clones ranked in the top ten supply 2.5% to 3.5% of the sample. Material for sequencing was PBMCs. Every receptor here comes from a man in his thirties or forties in good health and CMV-seronegative.

The DNA for the CDR3 is TGTGCCAGCAGCTCCCGGGACACCTACCAAGAGACCCAGTACTTC. Its protein is CASSSRDTYQETQYF. J is TRBJ2-5 and V is TRBV11-3, with D perhaps TRBD1 (6 bases). V was clipped by 4 bases and J by 0 bases, with 12 bases between them. In germline, CDR1 is SGHNT, CDR2 YENEEA. CDR3 size: 15 residues.

This clone turned up a few times. This chain joins TRBV29-1 and TRBJ1-2; 9 nucleotides match TRBD1. V trimming: 4 bases; J trimming: 5 bases; junction bases outside the gene matches: 5. The CDR3 is 13 amino acids. Germline V gene sequence: CDR1 SQVTM, CDR2 ANQGSEA. CDR3 residues: CSVVPGQGYGYTF. CDR3 coding DNA: TGCAGCGTTGTTCCGGGACAGGGTTATGGCTACACCTTC.

This clone has just a few counts. The chain carries TRBV5-4 and TRBJ2-7, with TRBD2 as a possible D gene (5 bases). This CDR3 spans 15 amino acids. CDR1 and CDR2 (germline): SGHNT, YYREEE (reference sequence). V gave up 4 bases and J gave up 0 bases, with 14 bases separating them. CDR3 nucleotide sequence: TGTGCCAGCAGCCCCACGCCTAGCTCCTCCTACGAGCAGTACTTC. It yields the protein CASSPTPSSSYEQYF.

The chain has TRBV7-9 and TRBJ2-7, with 8 bases aligning to TRBD2. Germline trimming cut 5 bases from V and 6 bases from J; bases unmatched to any gene: 12. Looked up from germline, CDR1 is SEHNR and CDR2 is FQNEAQ (reference sequence). CDR3 length: 15 amino acids. DNA of the CDR3: TGTGCCAGCAGCGACCCCACCGAGGCGGGGGGCGAGCAGTACTTC. Its translation: CASSDPTEAGGEQYF.

In its sample, this clone was seen a few times. The chain is built from TRBV2 and TRBJ1-5; unclear D gene. V lost 6 bases and J lost 4, with 16 bases in between. The length of the CDR3 is 15 residues. Germline CDR1 is SNHLY and CDR2 is FYNNEI. CDR3 region: CASSAGSIGNQPQHF. The CDR3 DNA is TGTGCCAGCAGCGCGGGGTCGATCGGGAATCAGCCCCAGCATTTT.

J is TRBJ2-3 and V is TRBV7-8; D unresolved. Germline CDR1 is SGHVS and CDR2 is FQNEAQ. Between the trimmed V and J ends, which lost 1 base and 3 bases, there was a span of 11 bases. CDR3 length: 15 amino acids. This chain's CDR3 is CASSLGSYVTDTQYF. The CDR3 coding sequence is TGTGCCAGCAGCTTAGGGTCCTACGTGACAGATACGCAGTATTTT.

The V gene is TRBV6-1, the J gene TRBJ2-3, with 7 bases identical to TRBD1. J was trimmed by 0 bases and V by 6 bases; bases with no gene match: 0. The CDR3 runs 13 residues. In germline, CDR1 is MNHNS, CDR2 SASEGT. The CDR3 protein is CASRQGSTDTQYF. The CDR3, as DNA: TGTGCCAGCAGACAGGGGAGCACAGATACGCAGTATTTT.

A few counts support this clone. CDR3 amino acids: CASSIKQGPSEQYF. CDR3 nucleotides: TGTGCCAGTAGTATCAAACAGGGCCCGAGTGAGCAGTACTTC. The chain joins TRBV19 to TRBJ2-7; possible D gene TRBD1, 6 bases. This CDR3 is built from 14 residues. Germline V gives CDR1 LNHDA, CDR2 SQIVND (reference sequence). V was pared by 3 bases and J by 7 bases, with 16 bases between.

This clone was seen only a few times. The J gene is TRBJ1-3, the V gene TRBV25-1, with a tentative D call TRBD1 (5 bases). Germline-derived CDR1 and CDR2 are MGHDK and SYGVNS. The CDR3 is 15 residues long. V was trimmed by 3 bases and J by 2 bases, leaving 11 bases between them. The CDR3 bases are TGTGCCAGCAGTGAGGCCGGGGGGGCTGGAAACACCATATATTTT. This translates into CASSEAGGAGNTIYF.

J is TRBJ2-7 and V is TRBV6-1, with TRBD1 matching 11 bases. Germline assignment: CDR1 MNHNS and CDR2 SASEGT. CDR3 size: 14 residues. Trimming took 8 bases from V and 4 from J; bases not matched to a gene: 7. The CDR3, as DNA: TGTGCCAGCGGACAGGGGGCGCGGTGGTACGAGCAGTACTTC. This encodes CASGQGARWYEQYF.

This clone was picked up a small number of times. This chain connects TRBV6-5 to TRBJ2-5, with 7 bases lining up with TRBD1. This CDR3 has 15 amino acids. Germline assignment: CDR1 MNHEY and CDR2 SVGAGI. Trimming removed 6 bases from V and 1 base from J; junction bases left unmatched: 8. This chain's CDR3 is CASSLMTGTQETQYF. The DNA for the CDR3 is TGTGCCAGCAGCCTCATGACAGGGACCCAAGAGACCCAGTACTTC.

This clone turned up a few times. The chain recombines TRBV4-1 with TRBJ1-5; 11 bases fit TRBD1. The germline CDR1 and CDR2 sequences are MGHRA and YSYEKL. The CDR3 has 16 amino acids. The V and J ends lost 0 bases and 9 bases, in that order; junction bases with no gene match: 7. The CDR3 loop reads CASSQDFGQGAWPQHF. DNA of the CDR3: TGCGCCAGCAGCCAAGATTTTGGACAGGGGGCTTGGCCCCAGCATTTT.

The chain employs TRBV2 and TRBJ1-2; 12 bases are a match to TRBD1. The trim removed 6 bases at V and 4 bases at J, leaving 3 bases unmatched. Germline loops: CDR1 SNHLY, CDR2 FYNNEI. The CDR3 runs to 14 residues. In nucleotides, the CDR3 is TGTGCCAGCAGGGGACAGGGGGCGACCTATGGCTACACCTTC. Residues: CASRGQGATYGYTF. The full variable domain, completed using reference TRBV2 and TRBJ1-2, is EPEVTQTPSHQVTQMGQEVILRCVPISNHLYFYWYRQILGQKVEFLVSFYNNEISEKSEIFDDQFSVERPDGSNFTLKIRSTKLEDSAMYFCASRGQGATYGYTFGSGTRLTVV.

This clone turned up a few times. This chain uses TRBV6-5 with TRBJ1-5; maybe TRBD1 (5 bases). This CDR3 contains 14 residues. Germline V CDR1 and CDR2: MNHEY, SVGAGI. Trimming left V 3 bases short and J 2 bases short, with 8 bases between. The CDR3: CASSYAGRNQPQHF. CDR3 DNA sequence: TGTGCCAGCAGTTATGCAGGGCGCAATCAGCCCCAGCATTTT.

This clone was picked up a small number of times. The chain is built from TRBV25-1 and TRBJ2-7, with TRBD2 matching 11 bases. The CDR3 is made up of 15 amino acids. Germline V gene lookup returns CDR1 MGHDK and CDR2 SYGVNS. The V gene end was trimmed by 2 bases and the J gene end by 6 bases; junction bases not matched to a gene: 6. The CDR3 loop is CASSEHGTSGLEQYF. CDR3 nucleotide sequence: TGTGCCAGCAGTGAACACGGGACTAGCGGTCTCGAGCAGTACTTC.

The genes are TRBV9 and TRBJ2-3; 8 bases match TRBD2. V gave up 0 bases and J gave up 2 bases; unmatched junction bases: 5. This CDR3 is built from 16 residues. Germline CDR1 and CDR2: SGDLS and YYNGEE. The CDR3 DNA follows: TGTGCCAGCAGCGTAGCGGGGGGGGGCTACACAGATACGCAGTATTTT. Encoded protein: CASSVAGGGYTDTQYF.

Note on this clone: The junction and the germline gene differ at one end; a read error may be behind it. The rearrangement joins TRBV7-7 to TRBJ2-3; the D is unclear. CDR1 is SSHAT, CDR2 FNYEAQ, per germline (reference sequence). The CDR3 runs to 13 residues. The CDR3 sequence: CASSPSSTDTQYF. The CDR3 region has the DNA TGTGCTAGCAGCCCCAGTAGCACAGATACGCAGTATTTT.

The table lists this clone with a few counts. The J gene is TRBJ2-5, the V gene TRBV4-1; 7 bases are shared with TRBD1. In germline, CDR1 is MGHRA, CDR2 YSYEKL. The CDR3 sequence is 14 residues long. J was trimmed by 4 bases and V by 3 bases; bases with no gene match: 5. CDR3: CASSQGDSRETQYF. In DNA, the CDR3 is TGCGCCAGCAGCCAGGGGGACAGCCGAGAGACCCAGTACTTC.

The rearrangement joins TRBV5-5 to TRBJ1-5; D not resolved. The CDR3 extends over 15 amino acids. Trimming took off 0 bases at V and 4 bases at J, with 11 bases between the two ends. The germline gives CDR1 SGHKS, CDR2 YYEKEE (reference sequence). The CDR3 DNA is TGTGCCAGCAGCTTGGGCAGGTTAGCGAATCAGCCCCAGCATTTT. Its protein is CASSLGRLANQPQHF.

This sequence joins TRBV2 and TRBJ1-5; tentative D call: TRBD1 (6 bases). Germline V gene sequence: CDR1 SNHLY, CDR2 FYNNEI. V gave up 6 bases and J gave up 1 base, with 13 bases separating them. The CDR3 runs to 15 residues. The CDR3 coding sequence is TGTGCCAGCAGAGGTGACAGGACGAGCAATCAGCCCCAGCATTTT. Its protein product is CASRGDRTSNQPQHF.

This clone showed up just a few times. V is TRBV28 and J is TRBJ1-2; D unclear. The CDR3 is 14 residues long. Trimming shortened V by 6 bases and J by 1 base, and 12 bases separated the two germline ends. Germline lookup yields CDR1 MDHEN and CDR2 SYDVKM. The CDR3 region is CASSPVPGNYGYTF. CDR3 in DNA: TGTGCCAGCAGCCCTGTTCCGGGTAACTATGGCTACACCTTC.

The chain recombines TRBV7-9 with TRBJ2-5; D might be TRBD2 (5 bases). Germline CDR1 SEHNR, CDR2 FQNEAQ (reference sequence). The germline V and J ends were trimmed by 2 bases and 3 bases, with 7 bases remaining between them. The CDR3 loop spans 13 amino acids. The CDR3 sequence: CASSLHGEETQYF. For the CDR3, the DNA is TGTGCCAGCAGCTTACACGGGGAAGAGACCCAGTACTTC.

This CDR3 is CASSRGTGGETQYF. CDR3 nucleotide sequence: TGTGCCAGCAGCCGAGGGACAGGGGGTGAGACCCAGTACTTC. The rearrangement joins TRBV7-6 to TRBJ2-5; 11 nucleotides agree with TRBD1. In germline, CDR1 is SGHVS, CDR2 FNYEAQ. With 5 bases clipped from V and 5 bases from J, the junction kept 4 bases outside the gene matches. This CDR3 is built from 14 residues.

This chain uses TRBV30 with TRBJ2-7; 9 nucleotides align to TRBD2. The junction had 4 bases not matched to a gene; V was cut back by 1 base and J by 6 bases. The germline gives CDR1 GTSNPN, CDR2 SVGIG (reference sequence). CDR3 size: 13 residues. This CDR3 reads CAWSGAGGGEQYF. In DNA form, the CDR3 reads TGTGCCTGGAGTGGAGCGGGGGGTGGCGAGCAGTACTTC.

This clone has only a few counts. J is TRBJ2-2 and V is TRBV14, with D hard to call. V was pared by 4 bases and J by 4 bases, with 4 bases between. Germline-derived CDR1 and CDR2 are SGHDN and FVKESK. The CDR3 sequence is 12 residues long. The CDR3 nucleotides read TGTGCCAGCAGCCGTAGCACCGGGGAGCTGTTTTTT. This codes for CASSRSTGELFF.

This clone has only a few counts. The rearrangement links TRBV16 to TRBJ1-5, with 8 bases matching TRBD1. The end of the DNA aligns better with TRBJ2-3, so the J call may be wrong. Germline assignment: CDR1 KGHSY and CDR2 FQNENV. This CDR3 comprises 14 residues. The chain's CDR3 is CASSQGQVSQPQYF. Here the CDR3 DNA reads TGTGCCAGCAGCCAGGGACAGGTCTCCCAGCCCCAGTATTTT.

The rearrangement uses TRBV6-5 and TRBJ2-7, with 8 nucleotides matching TRBD2. CDR3 length: 16 residues. In germline, CDR1 is MNHEY, CDR2 SVGAGI. Trimming took 2 bases from V and 3 from J; bases not matched to a gene: 9. Here the CDR3 DNA reads TGTGCCAGCAGTTACGCACAGGCGGGAGGAAGCTACGAGCAGTACTTC. Its translation: CASSYAQAGGSYEQYF.

This chain connects TRBV18 to TRBJ2-7; 7 positions match TRBD1. Looked up from germline, CDR1 is KGHSH and CDR2 is LQKENI. Germline trimming cut 0 bases from V and 2 bases from J; bases unmatched to any gene: 4. The CDR3 length is 15 residues. CDR3 nucleotide sequence: TGTGCCAGCTCACCACCCGGGACAGCCGCCTACGAGCAGTACTTC. Translation: CASSPPGTAAYEQYF.

This clone was observed a handful of times. The J gene is TRBJ2-7, the V gene TRBV19; tentatively, D is TRBD2 (6 bases). The CDR3 spans 16 residues. CDR1 is LNHDA, CDR2 SQIVND, per germline (reference sequence). Trimming left V 10 bases short and J 1 base short, with 23 bases between. The CDR3 region has the DNA TGTGCCACCAAGACGGGACCGGGACTCGGATCCTACGAGCAGTACTTC. Translated, it gives CATKTGPGLGSYEQYF.

The sample holds many counts of this clone. The chain has TRBV6-5 and TRBJ2-1; TRBD2 matches 14 bases. The CDR3 loop spans 15 amino acids. V trimming: 5 bases; J trimming: 8 bases; junction bases outside the gene matches: 5. Germline CDR1 MNHEY, CDR2 SVGAGI. This CDR3 is CASSPGTSGSDEQFF. For the CDR3, the DNA is TGTGCCAGCAGTCCTGGGACTAGCGGGAGTGATGAGCAGTTCTTC.

The rearrangement links TRBV19 to TRBJ1-1; tentatively, D is TRBD1 (5 bases). V lost 3 bases, J lost 8 bases, and 10 bases lay in between. This CDR3 has 12 amino acids. Germline CDR1 is LNHDA and CDR2 is SQIVND (reference sequence). The CDR3 bases are TGTGCCAGTAGTATGGGGACTACCGAAGCTTTCTTT. This translates into CASSMGTTEAFF.

This chain links TRBV7-8 with TRBJ2-7, with 14 bases that match TRBD2. The CDR3 loop spans 16 amino acids. V gave up 5 bases and J gave up 2 bases; unmatched junction bases: 5. CDR1 is SGHVS, CDR2 FQNEAQ, per germline. The CDR3 DNA reads TGTGCCAGCAGCGGAGGGACTAGCGGGGGAACCTACGAGCAGTACTTC. This translates into CASSGGTSGGTYEQYF.